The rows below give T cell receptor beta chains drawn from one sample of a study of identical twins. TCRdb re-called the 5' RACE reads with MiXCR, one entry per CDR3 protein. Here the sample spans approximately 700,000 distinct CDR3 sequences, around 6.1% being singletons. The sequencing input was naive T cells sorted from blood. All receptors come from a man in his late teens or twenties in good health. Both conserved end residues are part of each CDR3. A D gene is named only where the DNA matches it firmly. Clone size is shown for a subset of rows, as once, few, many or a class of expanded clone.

CDR3 protein: CSGSKTYEQYF
CDR3 DNA: TGCAGTGGTTCCAAGACCTACGAGCAGTACTTC
D gene: NA
clone size: many
CDR3 length: 11
J gene: TRBJ2-7
V gene: TRBV20-1

CDR3 protein: CASSQVGTTEAFF
CDR3 DNA: TGTGCCAGCAGCCAAGTGGGGACCACTGAAGCTTTCTTT
D gene: NA
clone size: NA
CDR3 length: 13
J gene: TRBJ1-1
V gene: TRBV3-1

CDR3 protein: CANPTGGVGTGELFF
CDR3 DNA: TGTGCCAACCCGACGGGAGGGGTCGGCACCGGGGAGCTGTTTTTT
D gene: TRBD2
clone size: NA
CDR3 length: 15
J gene: TRBJ2-2
V gene: TRBV19

CDR3 protein: CASSVGPQAGGYTF
CDR3 DNA: TGTGCCAGCAGCGTAGGCCCGCAGGCCGGTGGCTACACCTTC
D gene: NA
clone size: many
CDR3 length: 14
J gene: TRBJ1-2
V gene: TRBV9

CDR3 protein: CASSPGHLNQPQHF
CDR3 DNA: TGTGCCAGCAGCCCGGGACACCTAAATCAGCCCCAGCATTTT
D gene: NA
clone size: NA
CDR3 length: 14
J gene: TRBJ1-5
V gene: TRBV11-3

CDR3 protein: CASSGPSDQPQHF
CDR3 DNA: TGTGCCAGCAGTGGACCCAGTGATCAGCCCCAGCATTTT
D gene: NA
clone size: few
CDR3 length: 13
J gene: TRBJ1-5
V gene: TRBV2

CDR3 protein: CASSSGTGLLGYGYTF
CDR3 DNA: TGTGCCAGCAGCTCCGGGACAGGGCTTCTCGGCTATGGCTACACCTTC
D gene: TRBD1
clone size: few
CDR3 length: 16
J gene: TRBJ1-2
V gene: TRBV27

CDR3 protein: CAWSVQESEYF
CDR3 DNA: TGTGCCTGGAGTGTACAAGAGTCAGAGTACTTC
D gene: NA
clone size: few
CDR3 length: 11
J gene: TRBJ2-7
V gene: TRBV30

CDR3 protein: CSASGTDNYGYTF
CDR3 DNA: TGCAGTGCTTCCGGGACGGACAACTATGGCTACACCTTC
D gene: NA
clone size: NA
CDR3 length: 13
J gene: TRBJ1-2
V gene: TRBV20-1

CDR3 protein: CASSWTGGSLYEQYF
CDR3 DNA: TGTGCCAGCAGCTGGACAGGGGGATCCCTCTACGAGCAGTACTTC
D gene: TRBD1
clone size: few
CDR3 length: 15
J gene: TRBJ2-7
V gene: TRBV5-5

CDR3 protein: CSASLSVGTDTQYF
CDR3 DNA: TGCAGTGCTAGCCTTTCGGTGGGCACAGATACGCAGTATTTT
D gene: NA
clone size: few
CDR3 length: 14
J gene: TRBJ2-3
V gene: TRBV20-1

CDR3 protein: CASSQDGLPGSPLHF
CDR3 DNA: TGCGCCAGCAGCCAAGATGGCCTGCCAGGCTCACCCCTCCACTTT
D gene: NA
clone size: few
CDR3 length: 15
J gene: TRBJ1-6
V gene: TRBV4-3

CDR3 protein: CASSSTGGVADTQYF
CDR3 DNA: TGTGCCAGCAGCTCGACAGGGGGCGTAGCGGATACGCAGTATTTT
D gene: TRBD1
clone size: many
CDR3 length: 15
J gene: TRBJ2-3
V gene: TRBV7-9

CDR3 protein: CASSQHSGGLAGELFF
CDR3 DNA: TGCGCCAGCAGCCAACATTCGGGAGGGCTCGCCGGGGAGCTGTTTTTT
D gene: TRBD2
clone size: NA
CDR3 length: 16
J gene: TRBJ2-2
V gene: TRBV4-1

CDR3 protein: CASSSPPPGELFF
CDR3 DNA: TGTGCCAGCAGTTCGCCGCCCCCCGGGGAGCTGTTTTTT
D gene: NA
clone size: few
CDR3 length: 13
J gene: TRBJ2-2
V gene: TRBV28

CDR3 protein: CASRTVTDTQYF
CDR3 DNA: TGTGCCAGCAGGACTGTCACAGATACGCAGTATTTT
D gene: NA
clone size: many
CDR3 length: 12
J gene: TRBJ2-3
V gene: TRBV6-2/TRBV6-3

CDR3 protein: CASSQTDPWRTENEQFF
CDR3 DNA: TGTGCCAGCAGCCAGACTGATCCCTGGCGAACCGAGAATGAGCAGTTCTTC
D gene: NA
clone size: many
CDR3 length: 17
J gene: TRBJ2-1
V gene: TRBV3-1

CDR3 protein: CASSYDLNYEQYF
CDR3 DNA: TGTGCCAGCAGTTACGACCTAAACTACGAGCAGTACTTC
D gene: NA
clone size: many
CDR3 length: 13
J gene: TRBJ2-7
V gene: TRBV6-5

CDR3 protein: CASSDYVTGNEQFF
CDR3 DNA: TGCGCCAGCAGCGACTATGTTACAGGGAATGAGCAGTTCTTC
D gene: NA
clone size: NA
CDR3 length: 14
J gene: TRBJ2-1
V gene: TRBV5-1

CDR3 protein: CASSPGPINTEAFF
CDR3 DNA: TGTGCCAGCAGTCCTGGACCGATTAACACTGAAGCTTTCTTT
D gene: NA
clone size: many
CDR3 length: 14
J gene: TRBJ1-1
V gene: TRBV12-3/TRBV12-4

CDR3 protein: CASSSKGNEQFF
CDR3 DNA: TGTGCCAGCAGCTCGAAGGGCAATGAGCAGTTCTTC
D gene: NA
clone size: many
CDR3 length: 12
J gene: TRBJ2-1
V gene: TRBV11-2

CDR3 protein: CSARRVGAVVTGELFF
CDR3 DNA: TGCAGTGCCCGCCGGGTGGGCGCCGTTGTCACCGGGGAGCTGTTTTTT
D gene: NA
clone size: many
CDR3 length: 16
J gene: TRBJ2-2
V gene: TRBV20-1

CDR3 protein: CAISGSPSTYTDTQYF
CDR3 DNA: TGTGCCATCAGTGGTTCCCCTTCTACTTACACTGATACGCAGTATTTT
D gene: NA
clone size: many
CDR3 length: 16
J gene: TRBJ2-3
V gene: TRBV10-3

CDR3 protein: CSVSPTRNSYNEQFF
CDR3 DNA: TGCAGCGTTTCCCCGACTAGAAACTCCTACAATGAGCAGTTCTTC
D gene: NA
clone size: many
CDR3 length: 15
J gene: TRBJ2-1
V gene: TRBV29-1

CDR3 protein: CASSKGQSNTEAFF
CDR3 DNA: TGTGCCAGCAGCAAGGGACAGTCGAACACTGAAGCTTTCTTT
D gene: TRBD1
clone size: many
CDR3 length: 14
J gene: TRBJ1-1
V gene: TRBV28

CDR3 protein: CSAATSSSSYNEQFF
CDR3 DNA: TGCAGTGCTGCTACTAGCAGTAGCTCCTACAATGAGCAGTTCTTC
D gene: NA
clone size: many
CDR3 length: 15
J gene: TRBJ2-1
V gene: TRBV20-1

CDR3 protein: CASTLDGTGVADTQYF
CDR3 DNA: TGTGCCAGCACCCTGGATGGGACAGGGGTGGCAGATACGCAGTATTTT
D gene: TRBD1
clone size: few
CDR3 length: 16
J gene: TRBJ2-3
V gene: TRBV5-8

CDR3 protein: CASSLEAAGANVLTF
CDR3 DNA: TGTGCCAGCAGCTTAGAGGCAGCTGGGGCCAACGTCCTGACTTTC
D gene: NA
clone size: many
CDR3 length: 15
J gene: TRBJ2-6
V gene: TRBV7-2

CDR3 protein: CASSLFTGDNEQFF
CDR3 DNA: TGTGCCAGCAGCTTATTCACTGGGGACAATGAGCAGTTCTTC
D gene: NA
clone size: many
CDR3 length: 14
J gene: TRBJ2-1
V gene: TRBV7-8

CDR3 protein: CAISTGSSGNTIYF
CDR3 DNA: TGTGCCATCAGCACAGGGAGCTCTGGAAACACCATATATTTT
D gene: NA
clone size: few
CDR3 length: 14
J gene: TRBJ1-3
V gene: TRBV10-3

CDR3 protein: CASSLGVVSGANVLTF
CDR3 DNA: TGTGCCAGCAGCTTAGGGGTTGTCTCTGGGGCCAACGTCCTGACTTTC
D gene: NA
clone size: NA
CDR3 length: 16
J gene: TRBJ2-6
V gene: TRBV7-8

CDR3 protein: CASSQVTSRYTGELFF
CDR3 DNA: TGTGCCAGCAGCCAAGTGACTAGCCGATACACCGGGGAGCTGTTTTTT
D gene: TRBD2
clone size: many
CDR3 length: 16
J gene: TRBJ2-2
V gene: TRBV14

CDR3 protein: CASSQEVGLQFF
CDR3 DNA: TGTGCCAGCAGCCAGGAAGTGGGTTTGCAGTTCTTC
D gene: NA
clone size: few
CDR3 length: 12
J gene: TRBJ2-1
V gene: TRBV5-6

CDR3 protein: CASSLREYNEQFF
CDR3 DNA: TGTGCCAGCAGCTTACGGGAATACAATGAGCAGTTCTTC
D gene: NA
clone size: many
CDR3 length: 13
J gene: TRBJ2-1
V gene: TRBV7-2

CDR3 protein: CASSYISGTKDTQYF
CDR3 DNA: TGTGCCAGCAGCTATATAAGCGGGACGAAAGATACGCAGTATTTT
D gene: TRBD2
clone size: NA
CDR3 length: 15
J gene: TRBJ2-3
V gene: TRBV7-9

CDR3 protein: CASRPSGGNYEQYF
CDR3 DNA: TGTGCCAGCAGACCGTCGGGGGGAAACTACGAGCAGTACTTC
D gene: TRBD2
clone size: NA
CDR3 length: 14
J gene: TRBJ2-7
V gene: TRBV12-3/TRBV12-4

CDR3 protein: CASSWGGGTDNEQFF
CDR3 DNA: TGTGCCAGCAGCTGGGGAGGGGGCACCGACAATGAGCAGTTCTTC
D gene: NA
clone size: many
CDR3 length: 15
J gene: TRBJ2-1
V gene: TRBV7-9

CDR3 protein: CASSPRARGQSTNEKLFF
CDR3 DNA: TGTGCCAGCTCACCACGGGCGAGGGGCCAGTCAACTAATGAAAAACTGTTTTTT
D gene: NA
clone size: few
CDR3 length: 18
J gene: TRBJ1-4
V gene: TRBV18

CDR3 protein: CASSSRQGGWGEQYF
CDR3 DNA: TGTGCCAGCAGTTCCAGACAGGGAGGTTGGGGGGAGCAGTACTTC
D gene: NA
clone size: many
CDR3 length: 15
J gene: TRBJ2-7
V gene: TRBV27

CDR3 protein: CASSPLGSVYEQYF
CDR3 DNA: TGTGCCAGCAGCCCCCTCGGGAGTGTCTACGAGCAGTACTTC
D gene: NA
clone size: many
CDR3 length: 14
J gene: TRBJ2-7
V gene: TRBV7-7

CDR3 protein: CASRIGTTFRGQYF
CDR3 DNA: TGTGCCAGCAGGATCGGGACTACATTTCGTGGGCAGTATTTT
D gene: TRBD2
clone size: few
CDR3 length: 14
J gene: TRBJ2-3
V gene: TRBV12-3/TRBV12-4

CDR3 protein: CASSSRVSYEQYF
CDR3 DNA: TGTGCCAGCAGCTCGAGGGTCTCCTACGAGCAGTACTTC
D gene: NA
clone size: many
CDR3 length: 13
J gene: TRBJ2-7
V gene: TRBV7-9

CDR3 protein: CASSLWDGRQETQYF
CDR3 DNA: TGTGCCAGCAGTCTCTGGGACGGACGTCAAGAGACCCAGTACTTC
D gene: NA
clone size: few
CDR3 length: 15
J gene: TRBJ2-5
V gene: TRBV12-3/TRBV12-4

CDR3 protein: CASSPPGQGRRGQYF
CDR3 DNA: TGTGCCAGCAGCCCACCGGGACAGGGGAGGCGTGGGCAGTACTTC
D gene: TRBD1
clone size: many
CDR3 length: 15
J gene: TRBJ2-7
V gene: TRBV6-2/TRBV6-3

CDR3 protein: CASSVLGLAGGGGTYNEQFF
CDR3 DNA: TGTGCCAGCAGCGTTCTTGGACTAGCGGGAGGAGGTGGGACCTACAATGAGCAGTTCTTC
D gene: TRBD2
clone size: few
CDR3 length: 20
J gene: TRBJ2-1
V gene: TRBV9

CDR3 protein: CATSDATSGLTDTQYF
CDR3 DNA: TGTGCCACCAGTGACGCGACTAGCGGGCTAACAGATACGCAGTATTTT
D gene: TRBD2
clone size: few
CDR3 length: 16
J gene: TRBJ2-3
V gene: TRBV24-1

CDR3 protein: CASRGAVPYNEQFF
CDR3 DNA: TGCGCCAGCAGGGGAGCGGTACCCTACAATGAGCAGTTCTTC
D gene: NA
clone size: many
CDR3 length: 14
J gene: TRBJ2-1
V gene: TRBV5-1

CDR3 protein: CASSASGRWGADTQYF
CDR3 DNA: TGTGCCAGCAGTGCTAGCGGGAGGTGGGGGGCAGATACGCAGTATTTT
D gene: TRBD2
clone size: many
CDR3 length: 16
J gene: TRBJ2-3
V gene: TRBV25-1

CDR3 protein: CSASIRSRNEQFF
CDR3 DNA: TGCAGTGCTAGTATACGGAGCAGGAATGAGCAGTTCTTC
D gene: NA
clone size: many
CDR3 length: 13
J gene: TRBJ2-1
V gene: TRBV20-1

CDR3 protein: CASSLSAGGRTDTQYF
CDR3 DNA: TGTGCCAGCAGCTTATCGGCGGGAGGGCGCACAGATACGCAGTATTTT
D gene: TRBD2
clone size: many
CDR3 length: 16
J gene: TRBJ2-3
V gene: TRBV7-3

CDR3 protein: CSARLMNTEAFF
CDR3 DNA: TGCAGTGCTAGACTAATGAACACTGAAGCTTTCTTT
D gene: NA
clone size: many
CDR3 length: 12
J gene: TRBJ1-1
V gene: TRBV20-1

CDR3 protein: CASTYVGSGFYEQYF
CDR3 DNA: TGTGCCAGCACCTATGTAGGGAGCGGGTTCTACGAGCAGTACTTC
D gene: NA
clone size: NA
CDR3 length: 15
J gene: TRBJ2-7
V gene: TRBV7-9

CDR3 protein: CASSSRTGGGNYGYTF
CDR3 DNA: TGTGCCAGCAGCTCCCGGACAGGGGGCGGCAACTATGGCTACACCTTC
D gene: TRBD1
clone size: NA
CDR3 length: 16
J gene: TRBJ1-2
V gene: TRBV3-1

CDR3 protein: CASSKEDSPGGRFF
CDR3 DNA: TGTGCCAGCAGCAAAGAGGATAGTCCGGGCGGACGGTTCTTC
D gene: NA
clone size: NA
CDR3 length: 14
J gene: TRBJ2-1
V gene: TRBV7-9

CDR3 protein: CASSRLIAGDEQFF
CDR3 DNA: TGTGCCAGCAGCCGTTTAATCGCTGGGGATGAGCAGTTCTTC
D gene: NA
clone size: many
CDR3 length: 14
J gene: TRBJ2-1
V gene: TRBV27

CDR3 protein: CASSQDSLAGGGGETQYF
CDR3 DNA: TGCGCCAGCAGCCAAGATAGTCTAGCGGGAGGCGGGGGGGAGACCCAGTACTTC
D gene: TRBD2
clone size: many
CDR3 length: 18
J gene: TRBJ2-5
V gene: TRBV4-3

CDR3 protein: CASSWPGLAGSYNEQFF
CDR3 DNA: TGTGCCAGCAGCTGGCCGGGACTAGCGGGAAGCTACAATGAGCAGTTCTTC
D gene: TRBD2
clone size: many
CDR3 length: 17
J gene: TRBJ2-1
V gene: TRBV7-9

CDR3 protein: CASSYTRSTDTQYF
CDR3 DNA: TGTGCCAGCAGTTACACTAGGTCCACAGATACGCAGTATTTT
D gene: NA
clone size: NA
CDR3 length: 14
J gene: TRBJ2-3
V gene: TRBV6-5

CDR3 protein: CASSPGEILAKNIQYF
CDR3 DNA: TGTGCCAGCAGCCCTGGAGAGATTTTAGCCAAAAACATTCAGTACTTC
D gene: NA
clone size: many
CDR3 length: 16
J gene: TRBJ2-4
V gene: TRBV5-6